The T cell receptor (beta chain) described here comes from a study of blood T cell repertoires in COVID-19. About the research overall: Specimens from acute and convalescent COVID-19 originated in the United States, Italy and Spain. Sample material is recorded as cDNA or gDNA derived from T cells, B-cell-depleted T cells, or PBMCs.

In the authors' methods: Researchers report that nucleated cell counts were estimated from reference gene primer amplification. Clones were read by immunoSEQ multiplex PCR, and TCRdb kept only the in-frame ones, dropping some. V and J calls and clone size are as listed in that table; D and trimming were resolved from the DNA. Found here are roughly 150,000 clones, roughly 80% of them singletons; the top ten hold under 13%. V lost 0 bases to trimming and J lost 0 bases; unmatched junction nucleotides: 13. CDR3 length: 20 residues. From germline, CDR1 is LNHDA and CDR2 SQIVND (reference sequence). The chain is built from TRBV19 and TRBJ1-4; 7 bases align to TRBD1. The sequence derives from a man between 65 and 85 years old with active or convalescent COVID-19. What was sequenced was peripheral blood. The CDR3 loop reads CASSIDHQGQRLPTNEKLFF. The CDR3 region has the DNA TGTGCCAGTAGTATAGATCATCAGGGACAGAGACTTCCAACTAATGAAAAACTGTTTTTT. Variable domain in full (rest from reference TRBV19 and TRBJ1-4): DGGITQSPKYLFRKEGQNVTLSCEQNLNHDAMYWYRQDPGQGLRLIYYSQIVNDFQKGDIAEGYSVSREKKESFPLTVTSAQKNPTAFYLCASSIDHQGQRLPTNEKLFFGSGTQLSVL.